The 11 T cell receptor beta chains reported below all come from one sample, sequenced in a study of cytomegalovirus exposure and HLA in healthy donors. The PCR had 60 Vbeta and 13 Jbeta primers. The table came from immunoSEQ multiplex PCR; TCRdb's copy has only in-frame clones and leaves some out. This table holds about 140,000 clones, 82% found once. The material sequenced was PBMCs. The receptors come from a man aged 25 to 45 in good health and CMV-seropositive.

The chain joins TRBV9 to TRBJ2-1; 7 nucleotides agree with TRBD2. The germline gives CDR1 SGDLS, CDR2 YYNGEE. J was trimmed by 6 bases and V by 0 bases; bases with no gene match: 6. This CDR3 spans 15 amino acids. CDR3 region: CASSVDAGEPNEQFF. The CDR3 region has the DNA TGTGCCAGCAGCGTAGACGCGGGAGAACCCAATGAGCAGTTCTTC.

The chain links TRBV7-2 to TRBJ2-2, with TRBD2 identical over 15 bases. This CDR3 contains 16 residues. The J segment lost 4 bases and the V segment lost 5 bases, leaving 2 bases of the junction unmatched. Germline CDR1 SGHTA, CDR2 FQGNSA. The CDR3, as DNA: TGTGCCAGCAGCCCGGGACTAGCGGGAGGCACCGGGGAGCTGTTTTTT. It is translated as CASSPGLAGGTGELFF.

The chain employs TRBV1 and TRBJ2-7; no DNA check was done on the table's D call, TRBD2. TRBV1 is marked as a pseudogene. The CDR3 loop spans 21 amino acids. The CDR3 loop is CTSSQDYGYDGSAGGTDEQYF. The DNA of the CDR3 is TGCACCAGCAGCCAAGATTATGGATACGATGGGTCGGCGGGGGGGACAGACGAGCAGTACTTC.

V and J are TRBV28 and TRBJ2-1; 9 nucleotides line up with TRBD2. V lost 2 bases to trimming and J lost 2 bases; unmatched junction nucleotides: 4. Germline V gene sequence: CDR1 MDHEN, CDR2 SYDVKM. This CDR3 has 16 amino acids. The DNA of the CDR3 is TGTGCCAGCAGTTTACTAGCGGGATTGGCCTACAATGAGCAGTTCTTC. It codes for CASSLLAGLAYNEQFF.

The chain uses TRBV5-5 and TRBJ1-4; D is undetermined. The length of the CDR3 is 13 residues. Looked up from germline, CDR1 is SGHKS and CDR2 is YYEKEE (reference sequence). With 5 bases removed from V and 7 bases from J, the gap between germline ends came to 12 bases. The CDR3 DNA sequence: TGTGCCAGCAGGTCTCCTGGGCGTGAAAAACTGTTTTTT. It translates to CASRSPGREKLFF.

This clone occurred once. V gene TRBV27 combines with J gene TRBJ1-1; TRBD1 aligns across 8 bases. Germline-derived CDR1 and CDR2 are MNHEY and SMNVEV (reference sequence). The V gene end was trimmed by 4 bases and the J gene end by 10 bases; junction bases not matched to a gene: 23. There are 18 residues in the CDR3. The CDR3 DNA reads as TGTGCCAGCAGTTCCTCAGGACAGGGTAGCTATTGGGGTCTATCAGCTTTCTTT. This gives the protein CASSSSGQGSYWGLSAFF.

In this sample, this clone turned up a few times. The V and J genes are TRBV6-5 and TRBJ1-1, with D unresolved. The germline V gene has CDR1 MNHEY and CDR2 SVGAGI. The germline V and J ends were trimmed by 0 bases and 4 bases, with 9 bases remaining between them. The CDR3 is made up of 14 amino acids. The chain's CDR3 is CASSYSRSSTEAFF. CDR3 sequence (DNA): TGTGCCAGCAGTTACTCGAGGAGCAGCACTGAAGCTTTCTTT.

V and J are TRBV2 and TRBJ2-5; 12 bases line up with TRBD2. The J call may be wrong; the DNA end is better matched by TRBJ2-7. This CDR3 comprises 13 residues. Germline CDR1 is SNHLY and CDR2 is FYNNEI. Here the CDR3 reads CASRTSGSYEQYF. CDR3 bases: TGTGCCAGCAGGACTAGCGGGAGTTACGAGCAGTACTTC.

This chain links TRBV2 with TRBJ1-4; no definite D call. Germline loops: CDR1 SNHLY, CDR2 FYNNEI. This CDR3 region has 17 residues. V dropped 5 bases and J dropped 0 bases, with 16 bases sitting between them. The CDR3 bases are TGTGCCAGCAGTCCCGTCGACATACTTGCAACTAATGAAAAACTGTTTTTT. Protein: CASSPVDILATNEKLFF.

The chain links TRBV5-4 to TRBJ1-1, with TRBD1 matching over 7 bases. The CDR3 consists of 15 residues. Germline values: CDR1 SGHNT, CDR2 YYREEE (reference sequence). V trimming: 4 bases; J trimming: 5 bases; junction bases outside the gene matches: 11. The CDR3 nucleotides read TGTGCCAGCAGCCCCAAGACAGGGTCGAATACTGAAGCTTTCTTT. Translated, it gives CASSPKTGSNTEAFF.

This clone has a single count. This chain uses TRBV11-2 with TRBJ2-7; TRBD1 might be the D (5 bases). The CDR3 loop spans 14 amino acids. Germline CDR1 reads SGHAT; CDR2 reads FQNNGV. The ends were cut back, 1 base at V and 1 base at J, with 8 bases in the middle. The CDR3 here is CASSLGGSSYEQYF. The CDR3 bases are TGTGCCAGCAGCTTAGGGGGCAGTTCCTACGAGCAGTACTTC.